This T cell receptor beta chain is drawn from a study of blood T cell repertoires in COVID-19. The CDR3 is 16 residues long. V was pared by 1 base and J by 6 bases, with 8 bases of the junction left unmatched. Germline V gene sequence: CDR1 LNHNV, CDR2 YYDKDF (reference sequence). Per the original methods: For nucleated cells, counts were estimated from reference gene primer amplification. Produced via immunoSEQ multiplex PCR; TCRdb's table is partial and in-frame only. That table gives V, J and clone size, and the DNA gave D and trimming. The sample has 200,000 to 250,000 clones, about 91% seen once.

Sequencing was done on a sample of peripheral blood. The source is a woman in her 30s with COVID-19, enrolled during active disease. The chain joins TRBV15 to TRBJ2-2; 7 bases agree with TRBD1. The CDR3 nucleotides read TGTGCCACCAGCAGAGGGACAGGCAGAAGCGCCGGGGAGCTGTTTTTT. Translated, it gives CATSRGTGRSAGELFF.